The present TCR beta chain was sequenced within a study of OX40 agonist ivuxolimab in advanced cancers. Study results and caveats: Researchers did not establish what antigens the expanded peripheral T cells target.

To note about this clone: Its matching antigen is unknown.

Produced via immunoSEQ multiplex PCR; TCRdb's table is partial and in-frame only. The table includes approximately 44,000 clones, 85% to 95% detected once. The study sampled blood at baseline, cycle 4 day 1, and cycle 7 day 1. V was trimmed by 5 bases and J by 0 bases, leaving 17 bases between them. The CDR3 consists of 16 residues. Germline CDR1 and CDR2: SGHVS and FQNEAQ. The receptor's source is an adult with an advanced solid tumor such as melanoma, head and neck, liver or kidney cancer. V usage is TRBV7-8 and J usage is TRBJ2-7; D perhaps matches TRBD2 (5 bases). Sequences were derived from CD4+ or CD8+ T cells sorted from blood, sampled in a trial of the OX40 agonist ivuxolimab. The CDR3 DNA follows: TGTGCCAGCAGCCCGTTAGCGCAACTCAGCTCCTACGAGCAGTACTTC. Its protein product is CASSPLAQLSSYEQYF. Together with reference TRBV7-8 and TRBJ2-7, the CDR3 gives the full variable domain: GAGVSQSPRYKVAKRGQDVALRCDPISGHVSLFWYQQALGQGPEFLTYFQNEAQLDKSGLPSDRFFAERPEGSVSTLKIQRTQQEDSAVYLCASSPLAQLSSYEQYFGPGTRLTVT.